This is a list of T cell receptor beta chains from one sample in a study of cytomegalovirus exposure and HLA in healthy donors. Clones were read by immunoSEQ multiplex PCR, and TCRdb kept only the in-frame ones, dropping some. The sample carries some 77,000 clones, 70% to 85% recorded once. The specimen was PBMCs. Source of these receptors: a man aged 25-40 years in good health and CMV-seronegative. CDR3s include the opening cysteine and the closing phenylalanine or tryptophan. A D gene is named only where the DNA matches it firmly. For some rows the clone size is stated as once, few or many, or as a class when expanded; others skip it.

cdr3_aa: CASSSGQEAFF
cdr3_nt: TGTGCCAGCAGTTCGGGACAAGAAGCTTTCTTT
j_call: TRBJ1-1
d_call: .
clone_size: few
v_call: TRBV27

cdr3_aa: CARSSNPGGAWETQYF
cdr3_nt: TGTGCCAGAAGCTCGAATCCCGGGGGGGCCTGGGAGACCCAGTACTTC
j_call: TRBJ2-5
d_call: TRBD2
clone_size: .
v_call: TRBV5-3

cdr3_aa: CASSASGFRRFADEQFF
cdr3_nt: TGTGCCAGCAGCGCGTCGGGATTCCGCCGATTTGCCGATGAGCAGTTCTTC
j_call: TRBJ2-1
d_call: .
clone_size: .
v_call: TRBV13

cdr3_aa: CASSSEGGRGYNEQFF
cdr3_nt: TGTGCCAGCAGTTCAGAGGGAGGGAGGGGATACAATGAGCAGTTCTTC
j_call: TRBJ2-1
d_call: TRBD2
clone_size: few
v_call: TRBV6-5

cdr3_aa: CASSLIRSNTEAFF
cdr3_nt: TGTGCCAGCAGTTTAATCCGGTCGAACACTGAAGCTTTCTTT
j_call: TRBJ1-1
d_call: .
clone_size: .
v_call: TRBV28

cdr3_aa: CASRGTSGYEQYF
cdr3_nt: TGTGCCAGCAGAGGGACTAGCGGCTACGAGCAGTACTTC
j_call: TRBJ2-7
d_call: TRBD2
clone_size: .
v_call: TRBV28

cdr3_aa: CASSLKTNKGGEQFF
cdr3_nt: TGTGCCAGCAGCTTAAAAACAAACAAGGGAGGGGAGCAGTTCTTC
j_call: TRBJ2-1
d_call: TRBD2
clone_size: .
v_call: TRBV7-9

cdr3_aa: CATSRDRVNTEAFF
cdr3_nt: TGTGCCACCAGCAGGGACAGGGTTAACACTGAAGCTTTCTTT
j_call: TRBJ1-1
d_call: TRBD1
clone_size: .
v_call: TRBV15

cdr3_aa: CASSLTENYGYTF
cdr3_nt: TGTGCCAGCAGTTTAACAGAAAACTATGGCTACACCTTC
j_call: TRBJ1-2
d_call: .
clone_size: .
v_call: TRBV27

cdr3_aa: CASSQDMIGHNPYEQYF
cdr3_nt: TGTGCCAGCAGCCAAGATATGATTGGACATAACCCCTACGAGCAGTACTTC
j_call: TRBJ2-7
d_call: .
clone_size: .
v_call: TRBV14

cdr3_aa: CASSMGRVGSNQPQHF
cdr3_nt: TGTGCCAGTAGTATGGGCAGGGTGGGAAGCAATCAGCCCCAGCATTTT
j_call: TRBJ1-5
d_call: .
clone_size: .
v_call: TRBV19

cdr3_aa: CASRDSTTDTQYF
cdr3_nt: TGTGCCAGCAGGGACAGCACCACAGATACGCAGTATTTT
j_call: TRBJ2-3
d_call: .
clone_size: .
v_call: TRBV28

cdr3_aa: CASSPRNEQFF
cdr3_nt: TGTGCCAGCTCACCCAGGAATGAGCAGTTCTTC
j_call: TRBJ2-1
d_call: .
clone_size: .
v_call: TRBV18

cdr3_aa: CASSFNRAGYEQYF
cdr3_nt: TGCGCCAGCAGCTTCAACAGAGCCGGTTACGAGCAGTACTTC
j_call: TRBJ2-7
d_call: .
clone_size: .
v_call: TRBV5-1

cdr3_aa: CASKYREGETQYF
cdr3_nt: TGTGCCAGCAAATACAGGGAGGGGGAGACCCAGTACTTC
j_call: TRBJ2-5
d_call: .
clone_size: .
v_call: TRBV6-6

cdr3_aa: CATSFDSPSSYNSPLHF
cdr3_nt: TGCGCCACCTCTTTTGACAGTCCGAGCTCCTATAATTCACCCCTCCACTTT
j_call: TRBJ1-6
d_call: .
clone_size: .
v_call: TRBV10-1

cdr3_aa: CASSPYSNGETQYF
cdr3_nt: TGTGCCAGCTCACCTTACAGTAACGGAGAGACCCAGTACTTC
j_call: TRBJ2-5
d_call: .
clone_size: once
v_call: TRBV18

cdr3_aa: CASSPGLTSEQYF
cdr3_nt: TGTGCCAGCAGCCCGGGACTTACTTCAGAGCAGTACTTC
j_call: TRBJ2-7
d_call: .
clone_size: once
v_call: TRBV7-8

cdr3_aa: CASSFDRNTGELFF
cdr3_nt: TGTGCTAGCAGCTTCGATAGAAACACCGGGGAGCTGTTTTTT
j_call: TRBJ2-2
d_call: .
clone_size: .
v_call: TRBV7-7

cdr3_aa: CASSLADRNYGYTF
cdr3_nt: TGCGCCAGCAGCTTGGCGGACAGAAACTATGGCTACACCTTC
j_call: TRBJ1-2
d_call: .
clone_size: .
v_call: TRBV5-1

cdr3_aa: CASSVEGLFNQPQHF
cdr3_nt: TGTGCCAGCAGCGTAGAGGGGCTGTTCAATCAGCCCCAGCATTTT
j_call: TRBJ1-5
d_call: .
clone_size: .
v_call: TRBV9